This TCR beta chain originates from a study of T cell responses to AZD1222 COVID-19 vaccine. Study-wide results and caveats: In all cases, repertoires were sampled only after the peak T cell response. Spike as a whole was targeted by vaccine-associated CD4 TCRs, dominant at 160-218 and 743-854. Only a handful of AZD1222 recipients tested seropositive at baseline.

Trimming removed 4 bases from V and 7 bases from J; junction bases left unmatched: 10. Germline CDR1 SGDLS, CDR2 YYNGEE. This CDR3 region has 16 residues. The repertoire was sequenced with immunoSEQ multiplex PCR; TCRdb's copy has only in-frame clones and lacks some. The sample shows 150,000 to 200,000 clones, approximately 90% of them seen only once. As for this clone: Its antigen is as yet unknown.

J is TRBJ2-1 and V is TRBV9; 11 bases map to TRBD2. The sequences come from peripheral blood, collected 28 days after the second AZD1222 dose. The sequence was obtained from an adult who received the AZD1222 COVID-19 vaccine. In DNA form, the CDR3 reads TGTGCCAGCAGCACCATCCCGGGACTAGCGGCAAATGAGCAGTTCTTC. This sequence encodes CASSTIPGLAANEQFF.